This T cell receptor (beta chain) comes out of a study of neurological immune-mediated disorders. The sample holds many counts of this clonotype. TCRdb fed the 5' RACE reads into MiXCR, producing one record per CDR3 protein. Altogether tens of thousands of distinct CDR3 sequences are present, 7% to 8% being singletons, with the ten largest covering 4.4%. Germline CDR1 and CDR2: SGHVS and FQNEAQ. The CDR3 totals 17 residues. The trim removed 3 bases at V and 5 bases at J, leaving 9 bases unmatched. Sequencing was done on a sample of PBMCs. This chain joins TRBV7-8 and TRBJ2-2; 10 nucleotides line up with TRBD2. This receptor was obtained from a woman aged 35 to 49 in good health. The CDR3 DNA sequence: TGTGCCAGCAGCTTGGGGACTAGCGCCCCGGTAACCGGGGAGCTGTTTTTT. It encodes CASSLGTSAPVTGELFF.